These 11 T cell receptor beta chains were all obtained from the same sample, sequenced in a study of cytomegalovirus exposure and HLA in healthy donors. The study ran its PCR with 60 Vbeta and 13 Jbeta primers. Generated by immunoSEQ multiplex PCR, the TCRdb table keeps only in-frame clones and is missing some. Among around 95,000 clones listed, around four fifths were seen once. Material for sequencing was PBMCs. The source is a man aged 25-40 years in good health and CMV-seropositive.

V and J are TRBV2 and TRBJ1-1, with a possible D match to TRBD1 (5 bases). Looked up from germline, CDR1 is SNHLY and CDR2 is FYNNEI. Trimming took off 11 bases at V and 0 bases at J, with 19 bases between the two ends. There are 15 residues in the CDR3. The CDR3 reads CAQGAETSMNTEAFF. DNA for the CDR3: TGTGCCCAAGGGGCGGAAACCAGTATGAACACTGAAGCTTTCTTT.

This clone was detected only a few times. The V and J genes are TRBV7-9 and TRBJ1-1; 9 nucleotides line up with TRBD1. The germline gives CDR1 SEHNR, CDR2 FQNEAQ (reference sequence). With 4 bases clipped from V and 7 bases from J, the junction kept 1 base outside the gene matches. This CDR3 has 12 amino acids. CDR3 loop: CASSSTGGEAFF. The CDR3 bases are TGTGCCAGCAGCTCGACAGGGGGTGAAGCTTTCTTT.

The CDR3 sequence is CASSQVGTQGSNEKLFF. CDR3 coding DNA: TGTGCCAGCAGCCAAGTTGGGACACAGGGTTCTAATGAAAAACTGTTTTTT. The rearrangement links TRBV4-2 to TRBJ1-4; perhaps TRBD1 as D (6 bases). Germline values: CDR1 LGHNA, CDR2 YNFKEQ. Trimming stripped 1 base from V and 3 bases from J, with 15 bases between. This CDR3 comprises 17 residues.

The V gene is TRBV11-2, the J gene TRBJ2-2; TRBD2 matches 9 bases. This CDR3 contains 15 residues. V was pared by 3 bases and J by 6 bases, with 5 bases of the junction left unmatched. CDR1 and CDR2 (germline): SGHAT, FQNNGV. In nucleotides, the CDR3 is TGTGCCAGCAGCTTTAGATTAGCGGGGGCCGGGGAGCTGTTTTTT. It is translated as CASSFRLAGAGELFF.

This clone has only a few counts. The genes are TRBV7-9 and TRBJ2-7, with 11 bases aligning to TRBD2. This CDR3 is 15 amino acids long. The ends lost 5 bases at V and 4 bases at J; junction bases unmatched: 7. Germline CDR1 and CDR2: SEHNR and FQNEAQ (reference sequence). Here the CDR3 DNA reads TGTGCCAGCAGCGCCCGACTAGCGGGGCGGTACGAGCAGTACTTC. It translates to CASSARLAGRYEQYF.

CDR3 residues: CASSFVRGGAGSGYTF. CDR3 bases: TGTGCCAGCAGTTTTGTTCGTGGAGGGGCGGGAAGTGGCTACACCTTC. The chain combines TRBV6-5 with TRBJ1-2, with D possibly matching TRBD1 (5 bases). V was cut by 4 bases and J by 7 bases, with 22 bases left in between. The CDR3 runs to 16 residues. Germline V lookup: CDR1 MNHEY, CDR2 SVGAGI.

This chain joins TRBV6-6 and TRBJ2-7, with 7 bases matching TRBD1. Looked up from germline, CDR1 is MNHNY and CDR2 is SVGAGI (reference sequence). CDR3 length equals 14 residues. V lost 6 bases, J lost 1 base, and 6 bases stayed unmatched. CDR3 coding DNA: TGTGCCAGCAGCAGGGACAGCAATTCCTACGAGCAGTACTTC. This encodes CASSRDSNSYEQYF.

The chain recombines TRBV30 with TRBJ1-4, with D unclear. Germline CDR1 GTSNPN, CDR2 SVGIG (reference sequence). CDR3 length equals 14 residues. Between the trimmed V and J ends, which lost 2 bases and 5 bases, there was a span of 12 bases. The CDR3, as DNA: TGTGCCTGGAGTCACTTTTATCCCAATGAAAAACTGTTTTTT. It translates to CAWSHFYPNEKLFF.

This chain connects TRBV2 to TRBJ2-1, with TRBD2 matching over 12 bases. The CDR3 length is 16 residues. The junction had 3 bases not matched to a gene; V was cut back by 6 bases and J by 0 bases. Germline V lookup: CDR1 SNHLY, CDR2 FYNNEI. CDR3 amino acids: CASSTSGGSSYNEQFF. CDR3 DNA sequence: TGTGCCAGCAGCACTAGCGGGGGGAGCTCCTACAATGAGCAGTTCTTC.

In DNA, the CDR3 is TGTGCCAGCAGCTTAGGGACAGAGTATGGCTACACCTTC. It yields the protein CASSLGTEYGYTF. This chain connects TRBV13 to TRBJ1-2, with D tentatively TRBD1 (5 bases). The V end lost 0 bases, the J end lost 5 bases, and 7 bases lay between the germline ends. Looked up from germline, CDR1 is PRHDT and CDR2 is FYEKMQ (reference sequence). This CDR3 contains 13 residues.

This clone was seen more than once but under ten times. The CDR3 bases are TGTGCCATCAGTGAACGGTTGGACGAGCAGTACTTC. Translation gives CAISERLDEQYF. The chain is built from TRBV10-3 and TRBJ2-7; D call uncertain. V lost 3 bases and J 5 bases, leaving 8 bases between the germline ends. The CDR3 has 12 amino acids. The V gene's germline CDR1 is ENHRY and CDR2 SYGVKD.